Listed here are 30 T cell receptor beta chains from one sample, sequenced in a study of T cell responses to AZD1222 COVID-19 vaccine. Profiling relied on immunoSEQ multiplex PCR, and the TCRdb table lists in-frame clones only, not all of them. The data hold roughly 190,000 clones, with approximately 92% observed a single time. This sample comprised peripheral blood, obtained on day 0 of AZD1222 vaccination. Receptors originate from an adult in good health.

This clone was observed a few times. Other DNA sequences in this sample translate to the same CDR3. CDR3 DNA: TGCAGTGCTTCCGACAGGGATGGCTACACCTTC. Its protein product is CSASDRDGYTF. The chain carries TRBV20-1 and TRBJ1-2, with 7 bases matching TRBD1. CDR3 size: 11 residues. Per the germline V gene, CDR1 is DFQATT and CDR2 is SNEGSKA (reference sequence). With V trimmed by 5 bases and J by 6 bases, 3 bases remained unmatched.

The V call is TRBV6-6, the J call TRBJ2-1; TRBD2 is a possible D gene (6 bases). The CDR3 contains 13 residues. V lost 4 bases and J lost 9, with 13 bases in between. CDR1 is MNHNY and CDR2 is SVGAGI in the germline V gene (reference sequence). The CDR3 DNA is TGTGCCAGCAGTTCGGGGCAGGGAGGTGAGCAGTTCTTC. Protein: CASSSGQGGEQFF.

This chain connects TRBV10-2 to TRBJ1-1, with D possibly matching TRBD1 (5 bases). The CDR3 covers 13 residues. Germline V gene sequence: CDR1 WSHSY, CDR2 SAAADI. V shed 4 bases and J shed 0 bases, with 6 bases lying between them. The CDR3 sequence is CASSGQLNTEAFF. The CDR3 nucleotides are TGCGCCAGCAGTGGACAGCTGAACACTGAAGCTTTCTTT.

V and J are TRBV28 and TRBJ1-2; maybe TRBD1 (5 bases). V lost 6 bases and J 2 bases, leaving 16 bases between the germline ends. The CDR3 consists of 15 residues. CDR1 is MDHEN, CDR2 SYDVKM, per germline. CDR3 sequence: CASSSSGGTNYGYTF. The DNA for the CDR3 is TGTGCCAGCAGCTCATCGGGGGGAACCAACTATGGCTACACCTTC.

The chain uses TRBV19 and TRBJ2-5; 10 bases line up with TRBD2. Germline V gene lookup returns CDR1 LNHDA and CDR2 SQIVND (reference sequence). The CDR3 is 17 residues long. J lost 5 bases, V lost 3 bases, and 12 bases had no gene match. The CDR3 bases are TGTGCCAGTAGTATCAGGGCTAGCGGGGGTACCTACGAGACCCAGTACTTC. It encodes CASSIRASGGTYETQYF.

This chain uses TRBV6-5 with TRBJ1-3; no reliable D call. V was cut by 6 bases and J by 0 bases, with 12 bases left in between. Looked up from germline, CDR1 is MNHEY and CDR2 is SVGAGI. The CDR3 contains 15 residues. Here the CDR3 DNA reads TGTGCCAGCAGAACCGACGGAGCCTCTGGAAACACCATATATTTT. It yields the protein CASRTDGASGNTIYF.

Here the CDR3 DNA reads TGTGCCAGCAGTGAACGGGGGGTAGCGGCCTACGAGCAGTACTTC. Translated, it gives CASSERGVAAYEQYF. The rearrangement links TRBV6-1 to TRBJ2-7; 7 nucleotides line up with TRBD2. CDR1 and CDR2 from the germline V gene are MNHNS and SASEGT. The CDR3 is 15 residues long. The V segment lost 2 bases and the J segment 2 bases; nucleotides outside the gene matches: 6.

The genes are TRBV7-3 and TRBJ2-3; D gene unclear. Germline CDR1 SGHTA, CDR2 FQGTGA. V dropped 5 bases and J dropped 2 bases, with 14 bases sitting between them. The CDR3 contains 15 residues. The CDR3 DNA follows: TGTGCCAGCAGCCCTATATCAGGAGCCACAGATACGCAGTATTTT. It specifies CASSPISGATDTQYF.

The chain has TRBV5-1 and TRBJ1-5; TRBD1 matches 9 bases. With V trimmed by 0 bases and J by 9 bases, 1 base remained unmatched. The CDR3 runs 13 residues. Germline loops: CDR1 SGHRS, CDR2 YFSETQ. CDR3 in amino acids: CASSLGTGAPQHF. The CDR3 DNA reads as TGCGCCAGCAGCTTGGGGACAGGGGCGCCCCAGCATTTT.

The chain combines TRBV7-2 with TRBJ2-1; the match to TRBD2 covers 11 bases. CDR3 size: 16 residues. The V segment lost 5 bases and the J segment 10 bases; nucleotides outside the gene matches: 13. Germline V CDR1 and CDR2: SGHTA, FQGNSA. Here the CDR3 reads CASSANSGGALREQFF. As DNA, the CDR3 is TGTGCCAGCAGCGCCAATAGCGGGGGGGCCTTACGGGAGCAGTTCTTC.

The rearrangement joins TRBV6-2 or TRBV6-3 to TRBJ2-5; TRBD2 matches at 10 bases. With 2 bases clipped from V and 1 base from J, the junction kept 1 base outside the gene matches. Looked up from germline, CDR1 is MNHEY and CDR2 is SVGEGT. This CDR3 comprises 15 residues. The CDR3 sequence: CASSYPSGGQETQYF. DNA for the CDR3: TGTGCCAGCAGTTACCCTAGCGGGGGCCAAGAGACCCAGTACTTC.

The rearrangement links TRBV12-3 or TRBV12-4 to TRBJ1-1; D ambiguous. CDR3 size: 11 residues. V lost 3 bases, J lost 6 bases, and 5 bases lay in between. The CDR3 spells CASSFRAEAFF. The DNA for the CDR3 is TGTGCCAGCAGTTTTAGAGCTGAAGCTTTCTTT.

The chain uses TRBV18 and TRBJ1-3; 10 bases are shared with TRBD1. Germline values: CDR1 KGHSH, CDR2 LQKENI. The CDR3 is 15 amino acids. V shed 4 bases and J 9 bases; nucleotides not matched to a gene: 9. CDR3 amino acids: CASSREGQGSTTIYF. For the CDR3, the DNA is TGTGCCAGCTCACGAGAGGGACAGGGGAGTACCACCATATATTTT.

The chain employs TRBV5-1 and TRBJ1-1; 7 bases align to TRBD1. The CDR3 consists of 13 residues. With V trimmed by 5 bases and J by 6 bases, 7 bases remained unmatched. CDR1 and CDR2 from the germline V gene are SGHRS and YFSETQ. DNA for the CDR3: TGCGCCAGCAGGGGACAGTCTGGAGCTGAAGCTTTCTTT. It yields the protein CASRGQSGAEAFF.

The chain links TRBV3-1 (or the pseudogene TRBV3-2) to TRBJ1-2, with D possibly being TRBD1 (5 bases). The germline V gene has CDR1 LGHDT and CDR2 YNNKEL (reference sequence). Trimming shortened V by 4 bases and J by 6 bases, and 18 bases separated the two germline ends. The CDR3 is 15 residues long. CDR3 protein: CASSPGEGRSHGYTF. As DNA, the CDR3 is TGTGCCAGCAGCCCGGGGGAGGGTAGGTCCCATGGCTACACCTTC.

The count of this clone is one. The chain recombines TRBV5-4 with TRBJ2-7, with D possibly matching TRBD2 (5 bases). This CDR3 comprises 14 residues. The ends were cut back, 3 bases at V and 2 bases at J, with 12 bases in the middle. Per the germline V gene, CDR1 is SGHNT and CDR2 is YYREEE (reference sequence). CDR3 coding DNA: TGTGCCAGCAGCTCGGTCAGCGGAACCTACGAGCAGTACTTC. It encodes CASSSVSGTYEQYF.

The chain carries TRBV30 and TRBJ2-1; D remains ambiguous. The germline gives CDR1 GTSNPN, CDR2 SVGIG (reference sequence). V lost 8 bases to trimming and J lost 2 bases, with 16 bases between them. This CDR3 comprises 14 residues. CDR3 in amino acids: CARQKNGPYNEQFF. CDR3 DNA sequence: TGTGCCCGGCAAAAGAACGGGCCCTACAATGAGCAGTTCTTC.

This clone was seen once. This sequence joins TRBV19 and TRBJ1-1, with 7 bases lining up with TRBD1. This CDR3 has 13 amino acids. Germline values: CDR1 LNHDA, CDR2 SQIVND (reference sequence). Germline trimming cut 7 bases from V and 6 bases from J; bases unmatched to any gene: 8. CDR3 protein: CASTFRTGPEAFF. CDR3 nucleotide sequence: TGTGCCAGTACTTTTAGGACAGGACCTGAAGCTTTCTTT.

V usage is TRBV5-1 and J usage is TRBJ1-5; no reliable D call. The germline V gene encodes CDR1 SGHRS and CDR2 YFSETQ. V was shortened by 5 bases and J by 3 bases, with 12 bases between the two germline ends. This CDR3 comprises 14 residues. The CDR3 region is CASSPGSYNQPQHF. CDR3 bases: TGCGCCAGCAGTCCCGGGAGCTACAATCAGCCCCAGCATTTT.

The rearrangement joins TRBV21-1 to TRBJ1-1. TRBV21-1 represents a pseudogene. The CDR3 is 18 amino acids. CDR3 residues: CASSKNPGGGSGNTEAFF. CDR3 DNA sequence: TGTGCCAGCAGCAAAAACCCAGGCGGTGGGTCGGGGAACACTGAAGCTTTCTTT.

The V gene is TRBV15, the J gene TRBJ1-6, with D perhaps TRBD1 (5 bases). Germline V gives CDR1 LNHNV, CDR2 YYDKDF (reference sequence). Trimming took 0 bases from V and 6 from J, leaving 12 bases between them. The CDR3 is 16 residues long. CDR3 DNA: TGTGCCACCAGCAGAGAAATTCCGGGGCCTAATTCACCCCTCCACTTT. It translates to CATSREIPGPNSPLHF.

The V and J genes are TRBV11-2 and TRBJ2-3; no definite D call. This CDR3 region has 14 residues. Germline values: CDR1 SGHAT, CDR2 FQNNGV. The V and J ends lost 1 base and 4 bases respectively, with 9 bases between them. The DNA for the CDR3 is TGTGCCAGCAGCTTAGGAGGTGGTGCAGATACGCAGTATTTT. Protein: CASSLGGGADTQYF.

CDR3 in DNA: TGTGCCAGCAGCCAAGAGGCATGGGGGGGGCCTCAGCCCCAGCATTTT. Its translation: CASSQEAWGGPQPQHF. The J gene is TRBJ1-5, the V gene TRBV4-2, with D possibly matching TRBD1 (6 bases). The CDR3 consists of 16 residues. V gave up 0 bases and J gave up 6 bases, with 15 bases separating them. In germline, CDR1 is LGHNA, CDR2 YNFKEQ.

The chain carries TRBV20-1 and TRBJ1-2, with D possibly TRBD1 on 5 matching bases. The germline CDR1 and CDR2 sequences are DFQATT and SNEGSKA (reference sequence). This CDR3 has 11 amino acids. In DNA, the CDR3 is TGCAGGGGGGACGGAGTCTATGGCTACACCTTC. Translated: CRGDGVYGYTF.

The CDR3 region is CASSSQDWSPLHF. In DNA, the CDR3 is TGTGCCAGCAGTTCACAGGATTGGTCACCCCTCCACTTT. V is TRBV7-8 and J is TRBJ1-6, with a possible D match to TRBD1 (5 bases). Between the trimmed V and J ends, which lost 6 bases and 10 bases, there was a span of 13 bases. This CDR3 spans 13 amino acids. Germline V lookup: CDR1 SGHVS, CDR2 FQNEAQ.

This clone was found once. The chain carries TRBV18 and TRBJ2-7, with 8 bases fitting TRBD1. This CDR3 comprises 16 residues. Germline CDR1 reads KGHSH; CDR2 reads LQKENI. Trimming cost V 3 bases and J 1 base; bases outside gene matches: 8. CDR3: CASSPFGQGLSYEQYF. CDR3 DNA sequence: TGTGCCAGCTCACCCTTTGGACAGGGACTGTCCTACGAGCAGTACTTC. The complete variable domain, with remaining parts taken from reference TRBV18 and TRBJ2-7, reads NAGVMQNPRHLVRRRGQEARLRCSPMKGHSHVYWYRQLPEEGLKFMVYLQKENIIDESGMPKERFSAEFPKEGPSILRIQQVVRGDSAAYFCASSPFGQGLSYEQYFGPGTRLTVT.

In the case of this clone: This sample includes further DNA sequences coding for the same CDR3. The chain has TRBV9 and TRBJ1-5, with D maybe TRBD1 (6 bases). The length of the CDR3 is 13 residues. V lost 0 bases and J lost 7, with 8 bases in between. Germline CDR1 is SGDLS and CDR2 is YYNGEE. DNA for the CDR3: TGTGCCAGCAGCGTAGGAGGGGGGCAGCCCCAGCATTTT. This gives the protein CASSVGGGQPQHF.

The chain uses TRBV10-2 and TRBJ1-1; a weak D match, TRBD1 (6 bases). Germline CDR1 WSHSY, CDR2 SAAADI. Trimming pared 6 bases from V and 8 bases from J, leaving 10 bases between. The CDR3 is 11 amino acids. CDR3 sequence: CASSPQGEAFF. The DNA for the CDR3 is TGCGCCAGCAGCCCACAGGGAGAAGCTTTCTTT.

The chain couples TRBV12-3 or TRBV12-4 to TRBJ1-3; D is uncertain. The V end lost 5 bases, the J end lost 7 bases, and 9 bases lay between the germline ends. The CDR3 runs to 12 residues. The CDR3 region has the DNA TGTGCCAGCAGTATAGGGTCGAACACCATATATTTT. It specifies CASSIGSNTIYF.

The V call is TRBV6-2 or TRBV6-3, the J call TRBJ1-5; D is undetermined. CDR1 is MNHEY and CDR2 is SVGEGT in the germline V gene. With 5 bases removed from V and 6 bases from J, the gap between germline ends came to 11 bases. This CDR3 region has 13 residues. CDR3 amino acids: CASSRDFGQPQHF. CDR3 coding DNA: TGTGCCAGCAGTCGGGATTTCGGTCAGCCCCAGCATTTT.